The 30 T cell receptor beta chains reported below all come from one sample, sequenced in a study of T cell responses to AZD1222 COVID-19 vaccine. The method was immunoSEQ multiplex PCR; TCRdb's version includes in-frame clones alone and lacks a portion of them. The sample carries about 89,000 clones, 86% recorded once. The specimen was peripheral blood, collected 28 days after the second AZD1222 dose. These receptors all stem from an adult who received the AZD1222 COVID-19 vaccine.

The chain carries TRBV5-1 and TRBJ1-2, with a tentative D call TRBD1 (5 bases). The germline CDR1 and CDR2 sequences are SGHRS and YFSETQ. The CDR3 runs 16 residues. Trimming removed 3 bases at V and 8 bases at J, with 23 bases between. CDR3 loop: CASSSLRDGISGGYTF. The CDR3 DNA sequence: TGCGCCAGCAGCTCCCTCAGGGACGGAATTTCGGGCGGCTACACCTTC.

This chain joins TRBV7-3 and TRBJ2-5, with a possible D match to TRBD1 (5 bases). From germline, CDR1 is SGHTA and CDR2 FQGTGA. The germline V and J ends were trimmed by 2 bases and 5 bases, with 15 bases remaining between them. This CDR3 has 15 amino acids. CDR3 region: CASSLRAGYEETQYF. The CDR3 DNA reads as TGTGCCAGCAGCTTACGGGCAGGGTATGAGGAGACCCAGTACTTC.

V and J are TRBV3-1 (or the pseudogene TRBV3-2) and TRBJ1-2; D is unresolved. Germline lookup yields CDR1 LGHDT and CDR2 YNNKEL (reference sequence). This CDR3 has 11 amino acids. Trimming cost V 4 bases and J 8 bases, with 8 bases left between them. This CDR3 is CASSPGEGYTF. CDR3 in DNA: TGTGCCAGCAGCCCGGGAGAGGGCTACACCTTC.

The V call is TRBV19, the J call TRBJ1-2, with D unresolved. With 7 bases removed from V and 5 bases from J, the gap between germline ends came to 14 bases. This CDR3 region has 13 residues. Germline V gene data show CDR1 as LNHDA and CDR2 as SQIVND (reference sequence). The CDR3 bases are TGTGCCAGTAAGTCAGGCATGGGTTATGGCTACACCTTC. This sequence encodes CASKSGMGYGYTF.

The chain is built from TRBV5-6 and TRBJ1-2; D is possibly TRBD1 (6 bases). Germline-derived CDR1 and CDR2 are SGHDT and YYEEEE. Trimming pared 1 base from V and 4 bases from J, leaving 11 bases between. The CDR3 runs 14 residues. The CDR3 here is CASSLTGPFYGYTF. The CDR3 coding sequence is TGTGCCAGCAGCTTGACAGGGCCGTTCTATGGCTACACCTTC. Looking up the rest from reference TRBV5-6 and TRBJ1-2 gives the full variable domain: DAGVTQSPTHLIKTRGQQVTLRCSPKSGHDTVSWYQQALGQGPQFIFQYYEEEERQRGNFPDRFSGHQFPNYSSELNVNALLLGDSALYLCASSLTGPFYGYTFGSGTRLTVV.

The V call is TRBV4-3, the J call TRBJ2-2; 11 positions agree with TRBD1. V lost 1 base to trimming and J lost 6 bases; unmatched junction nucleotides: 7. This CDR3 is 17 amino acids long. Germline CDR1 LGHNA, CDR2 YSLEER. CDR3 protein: CASSQGVRGQGAGELFF. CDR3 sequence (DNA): TGCGCCAGCAGCCAAGGGGTCAGGGGACAGGGGGCCGGGGAGCTGTTTTTT.

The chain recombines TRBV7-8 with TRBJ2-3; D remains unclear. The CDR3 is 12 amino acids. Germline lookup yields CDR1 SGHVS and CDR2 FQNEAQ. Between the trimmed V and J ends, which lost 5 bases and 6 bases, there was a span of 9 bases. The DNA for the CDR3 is TGTGCCAGCAGCCCTCTATCGGATACGCAGTATTTT. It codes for CASSPLSDTQYF.

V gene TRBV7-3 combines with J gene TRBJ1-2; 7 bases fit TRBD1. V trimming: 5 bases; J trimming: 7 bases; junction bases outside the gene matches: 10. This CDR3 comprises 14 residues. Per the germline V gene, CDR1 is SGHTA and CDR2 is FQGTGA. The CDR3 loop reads CASSLDRRGPGYTF. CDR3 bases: TGTGCCAGCAGCCTAGACAGGAGGGGGCCTGGCTACACCTTC.

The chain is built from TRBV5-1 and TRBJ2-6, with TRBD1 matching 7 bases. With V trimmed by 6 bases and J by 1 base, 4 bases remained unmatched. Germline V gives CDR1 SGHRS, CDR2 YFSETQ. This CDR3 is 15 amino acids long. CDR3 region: CASKDRVSGANVLTF. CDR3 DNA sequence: TGCGCCAGCAAAGACAGGGTTTCTGGGGCCAACGTCCTGACTTTC.

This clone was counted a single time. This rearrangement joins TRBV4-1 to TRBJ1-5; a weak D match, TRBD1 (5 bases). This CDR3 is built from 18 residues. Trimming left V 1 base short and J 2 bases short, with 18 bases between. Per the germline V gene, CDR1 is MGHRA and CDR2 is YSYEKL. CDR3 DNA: TGCGCCAGCAGCCAAGGAATTGGGGGTATTTTGGGCAATCAGCCCCAGCATTTT. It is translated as CASSQGIGGILGNQPQHF.

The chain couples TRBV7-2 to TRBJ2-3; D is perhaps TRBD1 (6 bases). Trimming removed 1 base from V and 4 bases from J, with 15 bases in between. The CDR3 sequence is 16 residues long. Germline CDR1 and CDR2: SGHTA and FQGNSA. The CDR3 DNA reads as TGTGCCAGCAGCTTAGGTAGCACAGGGAGCTCAGATACGCAGTATTTT. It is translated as CASSLGSTGSSDTQYF.

The DNA for the CDR3 is TGTGCCAGTAGTATTCGGACGGCAAACGAGCAGTACTTC. It translates to CASSIRTANEQYF. The chain uses TRBV19 and TRBJ2-7; D is uncertain. This CDR3 contains 13 residues. The germline V and J ends were trimmed by 3 bases and 5 bases, with 11 bases remaining between them. Germline lookup yields CDR1 LNHDA and CDR2 SQIVND (reference sequence).

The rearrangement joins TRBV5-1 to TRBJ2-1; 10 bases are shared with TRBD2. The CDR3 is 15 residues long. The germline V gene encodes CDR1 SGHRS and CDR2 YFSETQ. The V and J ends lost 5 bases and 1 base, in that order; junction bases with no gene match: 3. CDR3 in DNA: TGCGCCAGCAGACTAGCGGGGATATCCTACAATGAGCAGTTCTTC. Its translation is CASRLAGISYNEQFF.

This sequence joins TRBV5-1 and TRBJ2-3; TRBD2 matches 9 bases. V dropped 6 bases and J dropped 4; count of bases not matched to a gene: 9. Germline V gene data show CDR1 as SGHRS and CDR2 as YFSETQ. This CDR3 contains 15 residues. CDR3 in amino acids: CASTVAGVEADTQYF. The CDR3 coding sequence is TGCGCCAGCACCGTAGCGGGAGTGGAAGCAGATACGCAGTATTTT.

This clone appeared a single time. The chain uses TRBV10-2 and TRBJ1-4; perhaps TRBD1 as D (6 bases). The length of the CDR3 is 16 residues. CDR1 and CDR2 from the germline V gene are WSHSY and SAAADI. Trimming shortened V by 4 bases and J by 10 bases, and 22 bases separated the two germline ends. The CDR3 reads CASSAFVGRGIGKLFF. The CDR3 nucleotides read TGCGCCAGCAGTGCCTTTGTTGGCAGGGGTATAGGAAAACTGTTTTTT.

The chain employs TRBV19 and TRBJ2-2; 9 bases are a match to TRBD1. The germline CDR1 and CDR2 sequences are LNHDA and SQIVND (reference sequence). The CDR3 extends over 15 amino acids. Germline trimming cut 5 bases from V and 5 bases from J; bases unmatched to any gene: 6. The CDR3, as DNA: TGTGCCAGTAGTCAACAGGGGGCCCTTACCGGGGAGCTGTTTTTT. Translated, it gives CASSQQGALTGELFF.

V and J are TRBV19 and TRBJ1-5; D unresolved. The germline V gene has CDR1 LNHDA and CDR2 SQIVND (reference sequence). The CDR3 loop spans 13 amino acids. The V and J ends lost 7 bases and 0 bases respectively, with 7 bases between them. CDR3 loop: CASMGFSNQPQHF. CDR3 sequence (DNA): TGTGCCAGTATGGGGTTTAGCAATCAGCCCCAGCATTTT.

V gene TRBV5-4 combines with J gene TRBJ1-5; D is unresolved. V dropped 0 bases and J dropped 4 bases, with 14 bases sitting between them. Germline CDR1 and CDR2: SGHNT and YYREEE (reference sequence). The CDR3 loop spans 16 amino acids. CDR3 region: CASSLEGDGINQPQHF. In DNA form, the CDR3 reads TGTGCCAGCAGCTTGGAGGGCGACGGAATTAATCAGCCCCAGCATTTT.

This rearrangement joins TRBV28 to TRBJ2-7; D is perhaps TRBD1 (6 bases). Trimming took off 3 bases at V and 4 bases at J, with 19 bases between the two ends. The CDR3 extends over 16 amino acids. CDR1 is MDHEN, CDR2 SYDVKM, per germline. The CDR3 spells CASSLGRGGGRYEQYF. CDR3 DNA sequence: TGTGCCAGCAGTTTGGGTCGTGGTGGGGGCAGGTACGAGCAGTACTTC.

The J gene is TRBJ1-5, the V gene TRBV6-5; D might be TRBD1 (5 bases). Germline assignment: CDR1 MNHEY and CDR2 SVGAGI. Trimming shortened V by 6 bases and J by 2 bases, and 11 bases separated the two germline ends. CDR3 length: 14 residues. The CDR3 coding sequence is TGTGCCAGCAGGAAAATGGGGGGCAATCAGCCCCAGCATTTT. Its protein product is CASRKMGGNQPQHF.

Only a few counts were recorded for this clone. The CDR3 DNA is TGTGCCACCGTCCGGGACAGGGGCTTCGGTGAGCAGTTCTTC. Translated, it gives CATVRDRGFGEQFF. The V and J genes are TRBV19 and TRBJ2-1, with 10 bases lining up with TRBD1. Germline-derived CDR1 and CDR2 are LNHDA and SQIVND (reference sequence). CDR3 length: 14 amino acids. Unmatched junction bases numbered 12, after V lost 10 bases and J lost 9 bases.

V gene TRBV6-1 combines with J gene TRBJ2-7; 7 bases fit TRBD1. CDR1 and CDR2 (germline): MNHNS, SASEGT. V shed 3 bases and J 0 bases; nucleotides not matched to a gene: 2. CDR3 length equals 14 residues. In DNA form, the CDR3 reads TGTGCCAGCAGTGAGGACAGGTTCTCCTACGAGCAGTACTTC. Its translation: CASSEDRFSYEQYF.

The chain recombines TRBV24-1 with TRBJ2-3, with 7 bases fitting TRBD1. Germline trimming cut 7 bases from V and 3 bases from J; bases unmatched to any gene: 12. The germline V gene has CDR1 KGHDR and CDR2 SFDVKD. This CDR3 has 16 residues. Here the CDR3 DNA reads TGTGCCACCAGGGGCCCGGGGACAGAGGTAACAGATACGCAGTATTTT. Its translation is CATRGPGTEVTDTQYF.

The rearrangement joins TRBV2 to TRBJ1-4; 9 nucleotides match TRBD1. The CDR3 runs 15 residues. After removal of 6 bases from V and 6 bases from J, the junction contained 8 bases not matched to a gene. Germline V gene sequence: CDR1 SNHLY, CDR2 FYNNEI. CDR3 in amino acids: CASRRIQGAYEKLFF. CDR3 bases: TGTGCCAGCAGGCGGATACAGGGGGCGTATGAAAAACTGTTTTTT.

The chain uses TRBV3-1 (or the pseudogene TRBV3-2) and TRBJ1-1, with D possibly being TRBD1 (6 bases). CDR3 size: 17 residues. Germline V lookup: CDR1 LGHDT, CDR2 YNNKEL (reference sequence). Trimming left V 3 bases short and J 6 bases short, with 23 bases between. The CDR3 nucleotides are TGTGCCAGCAGCCATACGGGGGCAAGGATGAGTAACGCTGAAGCTTTCTTT. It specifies CASSHTGARMSNAEAFF.

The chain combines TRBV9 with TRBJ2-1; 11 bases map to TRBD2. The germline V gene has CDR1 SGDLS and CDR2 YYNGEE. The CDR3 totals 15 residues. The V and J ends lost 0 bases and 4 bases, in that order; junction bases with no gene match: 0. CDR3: CASSVGTSGYNEQFF. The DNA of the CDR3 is TGTGCCAGCAGCGTAGGGACTAGCGGGTACAATGAGCAGTTCTTC. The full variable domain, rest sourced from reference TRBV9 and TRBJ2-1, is DSGVTQTPKHLITATGQRVTLRCSPRSGDLSVYWYQQSLDQGLQFLIQYYNGEERAKGNILERFSAQQFPDLHSELNLSSLELGDSALYFCASSVGTSGYNEQFFGPGTRLTVL.

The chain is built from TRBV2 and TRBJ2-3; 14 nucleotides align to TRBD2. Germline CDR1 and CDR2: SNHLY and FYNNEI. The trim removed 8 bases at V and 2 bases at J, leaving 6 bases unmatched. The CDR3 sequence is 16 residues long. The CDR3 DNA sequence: TGTGCCAGCCGGGGACTAGCGGGAGCGGTCACAGATACGCAGTATTTT. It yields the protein CASRGLAGAVTDTQYF.

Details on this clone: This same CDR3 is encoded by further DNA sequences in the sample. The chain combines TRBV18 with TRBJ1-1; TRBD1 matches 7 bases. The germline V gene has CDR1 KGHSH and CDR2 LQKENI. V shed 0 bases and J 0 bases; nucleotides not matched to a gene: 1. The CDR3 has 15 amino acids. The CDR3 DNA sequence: TGTGCCAGCTCACCACCGGGGACAGTGAACACTGAAGCTTTCTTT. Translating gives CASSPPGTVNTEAFF.

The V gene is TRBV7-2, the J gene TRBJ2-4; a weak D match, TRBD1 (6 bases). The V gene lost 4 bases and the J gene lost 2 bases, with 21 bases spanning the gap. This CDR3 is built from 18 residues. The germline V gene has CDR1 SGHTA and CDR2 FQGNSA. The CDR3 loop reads CASSSPQGEPQTKNIQYF. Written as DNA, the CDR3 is TGTGCCAGCAGCTCACCACAGGGAGAACCTCAAACCAAAAACATTCAGTACTTC.

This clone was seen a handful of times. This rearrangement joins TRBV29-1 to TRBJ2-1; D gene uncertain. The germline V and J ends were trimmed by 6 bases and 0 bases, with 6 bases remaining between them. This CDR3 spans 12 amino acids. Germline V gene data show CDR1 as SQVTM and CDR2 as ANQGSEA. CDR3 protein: CSVASSYNEQFF. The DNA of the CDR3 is TGCAGCGTAGCAAGCTCCTACAATGAGCAGTTCTTC.